The rows below give T cell receptor beta chains drawn from one sample of a study of regulatory T cells in long-lasting Graves disease. TCRdb re-derived calls from the multiplex PCR reads in MiXCR, one entry per CDR3 protein. The data show 500,000 or so distinct CDR3 sequences, around 15% seen once. These data were also reused for a study on T cells in Graves' hyperthyroidism and ophthalmopathy.

The sequencing used peripheral blood mononuclear cells (PBMCs), collected at new diagnosis, from a patient treated with antithyroid drugs. The receptors stem from a woman between 50 and 59 years old with Graves disease. Each CDR3 is given with its conserved first and last residue. The D gene is left open where the match is weak. Where a row states a size, it is once, few, many or the class of an expanded clone; other rows omit it.

NA	NA	TRBV19	TRBJ1-5	TGTGCCAGTAGTCTGGGGTTGGGTCAGCCCCAGCATTTT	CASSLGLGQPQHF
TRBD1	NA	TRBV5-1	TRBJ2-2	TGCGCCAGCAGCTTGTCCCGTGCTGGACAGGGGACGCTTAGAACCGGGGAGCTGTTTTTT	CASSLSRAGQGTLRTGELFF
TRBD2	NA	TRBV6-2/TRBV6-3	TRBJ2-1	TGTGCCGCCCCCGGGGGGGGGACTAGCGGGATTTGGTCCTACAATGAGCAGTTCTTC	CAAPGGGTSGIWSYNEQFF
NA	NA	TRBV4-1	TRBJ1-2	TGCGCCAGCAGCCAAGATTTGCGGAACCGTGGCTACACCTTC	CASSQDLRNRGYTF
TRBD2	many	TRBV2	TRBJ2-3	TGTGCCAGCAGTGTTCGACTAGCGGGGCGATGGGGTGAAGATACGCAGTATTTT	CASSVRLAGRWGEDTQYF
NA	NA	TRBV12-3/TRBV12-4	TRBJ2-7	TGTGCCAGTGGGGGAGACAGCTCCTACGAGCAGTACTTC	CASGGDSSYEQYF
NA	NA	TRBV30	TRBJ1-1	TGTGCCTGGAGTTTTCAGGCAAACACTGAAGCTTTCTTT	CAWSFQANTEAFF
NA	NA	TRBV7-9	TRBJ1-1	TGTGCCAGCAGCTTACAGGAAGCTTTCTTT	CASSLQEAFF
NA	few	TRBV19	TRBJ1-5	TGTGCCAGTAGTATCGGCCGGGTAGGGCAGCCCCAGCATTTT	CASSIGRVGQPQHF
NA	many	TRBV9	TRBJ1-6	TGTGCCAGCAGCCCCCAGGGCGGGGCCTCAGGGGTATCACCCCTCCACTTT	CASSPQGGASGVSPLHF
TRBD2	few	TRBV18	TRBJ2-1	TGTGCCAGCTCACCATTTACCGGGACTAGATACAATGAGCAGTTCTTC	CASSPFTGTRYNEQFF
NA	NA	TRBV11-2	TRBJ2-5	TGTGCCAGCACAGGGTCTAGGGAGACCCAGTACTTC	CASTGSRETQYF
NA	many	TRBV4-1	TRBJ2-7	TGCGCCAGCAGCCAAGGGGGGACTGGCGAGCAGTACTTC	CASSQGGTGEQYF
NA	NA	TRBV7-9	TRBJ1-2	TGTGCCAGCAGCTTAGGATGGGGGGGAAGTAAAGGCTACACCTTC	CASSLGWGGSKGYTF
TRBD1	many	TRBV20-1	TRBJ2-7	TGCAGTGCTAGTACCGAGACAGGGGGTTCCTACGAGCAGTACTTC	CSASTETGGSYEQYF
NA	few	TRBV5-1	TRBJ2-1	TGCGCCAGCAGCTCTCCGAGTGGGGCCAATGAGCAGTTCTTC	CASSSPSGANEQFF
NA	many	TRBV2	TRBJ1-1	TGTGCCAGCAGTGTATTGGTTTCTGAAGCTTTCTTT	CASSVLVSEAFF
NA	few	TRBV6-9	TRBJ2-3	TGTGCCAGCAGTTACGGGACGGGTTCTAATACGCAGTATTTT	CASSYGTGSNTQYF
TRBD2	NA	TRBV4-2	TRBJ2-7	TGTGCCAGCAGCCAAGGACTAGCGGAGAGCTCCTACGAGCAGTACTTC	CASSQGLAESSYEQYF
TRBD2	many	TRBV28	TRBJ2-5	TGTGCCAGCAGTTTAATGCGGGAGGTCGAGACCCAGTACTTC	CASSLMREVETQYF
NA	many	TRBV10-3	TRBJ1-1	TGTGCCATCAGCGGTCTGAACACTGAAGCTTTCTTT	CAISGLNTEAFF
TRBD2	many	TRBV3-1	TRBJ2-5	TGTGCCAGCAGCCGAGGACTAGCGGGAGGTGAAGAGACCCAGTACTTC	CASSRGLAGGEETQYF
TRBD2	few	TRBV10-3	TRBJ2-1	TGTGCCATCAGGGGGACTAGCGGGAGTCGTAGCAATGAGCAGTTCTTC	CAIRGTSGSRSNEQFF
NA	NA	TRBV18	TRBJ2-5	TGTGCCAGCTCACCTCCCGCGGTAGAGACCCAGTACTTC	CASSPPAVETQYF
NA	many	TRBV7-9	TRBJ2-7	TGTGCCAGCAGCGGGGGCCTATACGAGCAGTACTTC	CASSGGLYEQYF
NA	few	TRBV9	TRBJ2-1	TGTGCCAGCAGCGTACCAGGAGTAGCGCCCAGCTCCTACAATGAGCAGTTCTTC	CASSVPGVAPSSYNEQFF
NA	few	TRBV12-3/TRBV12-4	TRBJ2-2	TGTGCCAGCAGTTTAGGACAGTTAAGAACCGGGGAGCTGTTTTTT	CASSLGQLRTGELFF
TRBD2	many	TRBV11-2	TRBJ2-3	TGTGCCAGCAGCTTAAGACTAGCAGCGGCTACAGATACGCAGTATTTT	CASSLRLAAATDTQYF
NA	NA	TRBV19	TRBJ1-6	TGTGCCAGTAGATTGAGGACATTTCTGGGCTCACCCCTCCACTTT	CASRLRTFLGSPLHF
TRBD2	many	TRBV2	TRBJ2-5	TGTGCCAGCACTGGGACTAGCGGGAGTTGGATACAAGAGACCCAGTACTTC	CASTGTSGSWIQETQYF
NA	few	TRBV7-2	TRBJ1-2	TGTGCCAGCAGCCCGACGTCGGCCCGCGCCAGGGATGGCTACACCTTC	CASSPTSARARDGYTF
NA	many	TRBV28	TRBJ1-4	TGTGCCACCCACTTGAGGGGGGATTCAACTAATGAAAAACTGTTTTTT	CATHLRGDSTNEKLFF
NA	many	TRBV19	TRBJ1-1	TGTGCCAGTAGTAGAGGCATTACCCTCACTGAAGCTTTCTTT	CASSRGITLTEAFF
TRBD2	many	TRBV12-3/TRBV12-4	TRBJ2-1	TGTGCCAGCAGCCCAACACTAGCGGGAGGCCACAATGAGCAGTTCTTC	CASSPTLAGGHNEQFF